This T cell receptor (beta chain) comes out of a study of control samples from healthy donors and cancer patients. From germline, CDR1 is WSHSY and CDR2 SAAADI. The CDR3 runs 13 residues. With 7 bases removed from V and 3 bases from J, the gap between germline ends came to 10 bases. Clones were sequenced by immunoSEQ multiplex PCR, and TCRdb holds only the in-frame ones, with some missing. The profile shows roughly 18,000 clones, more than 75% of them singletons. The sequence came from a woman aged 60-75 years with head and neck cancer. The sequenced material came from PBMCs. The chain has TRBV10-2 and TRBJ1-5, with D maybe TRBD1 (5 bases). The CDR3 sequence: CASTGQINQPQHF. CDR3 DNA sequence: TGCGCCAGCACAGGGCAGATCAATCAGCCCCAGCATTTT.